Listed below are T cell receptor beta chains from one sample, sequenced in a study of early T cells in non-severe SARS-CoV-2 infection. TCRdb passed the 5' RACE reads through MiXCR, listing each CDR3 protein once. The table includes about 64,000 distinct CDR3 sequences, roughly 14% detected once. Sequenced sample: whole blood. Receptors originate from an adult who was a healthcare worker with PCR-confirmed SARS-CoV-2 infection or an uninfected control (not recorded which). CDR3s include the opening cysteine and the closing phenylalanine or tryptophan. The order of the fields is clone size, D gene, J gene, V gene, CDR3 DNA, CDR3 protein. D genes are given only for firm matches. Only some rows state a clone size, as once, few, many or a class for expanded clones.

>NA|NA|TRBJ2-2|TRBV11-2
TGTGCCACCATGGACAGATTAAACACCGGGGAGCTGTTTTTT
CATMDRLNTGELFF
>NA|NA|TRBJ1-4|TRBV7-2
TGTGCCAGCAGCTTAGTCTCCGGGATCGCTAATGAAAAACTGTTTTTT
CASSLVSGIANEKLFF
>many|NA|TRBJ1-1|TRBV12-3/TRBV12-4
TGTGCCAGCAGCGGGGCCGAGGGTGAAGCTTTCTTT
CASSGAEGEAFF
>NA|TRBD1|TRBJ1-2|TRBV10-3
TGTGCCATCGGACAGGGAAACTATGGCTACACCTTC
CAIGQGNYGYTF
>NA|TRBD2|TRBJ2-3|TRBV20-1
TGCAGTGCTAGGCCTCCTAGCGGGGACACAGATACGCAGTATTTT
CSARPPSGDTDTQYF
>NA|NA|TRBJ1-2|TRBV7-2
TGTGCCAGCAGCTTCTCACCGTATGGCTACACCTTC
CASSFSPYGYTF
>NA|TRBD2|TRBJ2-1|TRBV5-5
TGTGCCAGCAGCCTAGGGACTAGCGGGGTTGAGCAGTTCTTC
CASSLGTSGVEQFF
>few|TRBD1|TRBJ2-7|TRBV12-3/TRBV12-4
TGTGCCAGCAGTCGGGGACAGATCTACGAGCAGTACTTC
CASSRGQIYEQYF
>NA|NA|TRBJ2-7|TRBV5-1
TGCGCCAGCAGCTTGGAACAGGGAACGGGCTACGAGCAGTACTTC
CASSLEQGTGYEQYF
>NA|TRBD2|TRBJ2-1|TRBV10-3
TGTGCCATCACACGGGGGGGCAGTGAGCAGTTCTTC
CAITRGGSEQFF
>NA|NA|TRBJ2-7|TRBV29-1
TGCAGCGTTGGCCAGACCGAAACCTACGAGCAGTACTTC
CSVGQTETYEQYF
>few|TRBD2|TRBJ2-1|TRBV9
TGTGCCAGCAGCGTAGGTAGCGGGGGGAATGAGCAGTTCTTC
CASSVGSGGNEQFF
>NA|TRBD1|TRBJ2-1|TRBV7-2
TGTGCCAGCAGCTTGTCAGGGGGCACATCGTACAATGAGCAGTTCTTC
CASSLSGGTSYNEQFF
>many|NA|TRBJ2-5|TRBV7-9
TGTGCCAGCAGCTCGGCAGGCCTCCAAGAGACCCAGTACTTC
CASSSAGLQETQYF
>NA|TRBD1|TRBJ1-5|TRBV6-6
TGTGCCAGCCTATCCGGGACAGATCAGCCCCAGCATTTT
CASLSGTDQPQHF
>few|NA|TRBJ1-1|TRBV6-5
TGTGCCAGCAGCGGACGGAACACTGAAGCTTTCTTT
CASSGRNTEAFF
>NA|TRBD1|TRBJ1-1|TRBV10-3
TGTGCCATCAACCCGACAGGGGACCCGAACACTGAAGCTTTCTTT
CAINPTGDPNTEAFF
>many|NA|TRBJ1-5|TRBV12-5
TGTGCTAGTGGTGCAGGGAGCAATCAGCCCCAGCATTTT
CASGAGSNQPQHF
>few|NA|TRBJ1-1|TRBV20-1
TGCAGTGCTACCAGGACCCGGGCTGAAGCTTTCTTT
CSATRTRAEAFF
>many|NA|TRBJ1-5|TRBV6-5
TGTGCCAGCAGTTCCCAGGGTTTCGGCAATCAGCCCCAGCATTTT
CASSSQGFGNQPQHF
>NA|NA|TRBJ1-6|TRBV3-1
TGTGCCAGCAGGTACAGTAACTCCTATAATTCACCCCTCCACTTT
CASRYSNSYNSPLHF
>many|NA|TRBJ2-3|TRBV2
TGTGCCAGCAGTGAAGCCGACAAGTCGGGCACAGATACGCAGTATTTC
CASSEADKSGTDTQYF
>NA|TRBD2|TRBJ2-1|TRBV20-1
TGCAGTGCTAGAGCCGGGGGAGGGTACAATGAGCAGTTCTTC
CSARAGGGYNEQFF
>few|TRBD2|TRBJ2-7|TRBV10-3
TGTGCCATCAGGGATAATAGCGGGGGGAACTCCTACGAGCAGTACTTC
CAIRDNSGGNSYEQYF
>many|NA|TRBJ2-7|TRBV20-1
TGCAGTGCTAGAACAGGGACCCGGGAGGAGCAGTACTTC
CSARTGTREEQYF
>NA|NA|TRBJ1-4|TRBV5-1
TGCGCCAGCAGCTTGACCGACCATGAAAAACTGTTTTTT
CASSLTDHEKLFF
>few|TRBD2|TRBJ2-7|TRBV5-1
TGCGCCAGCAGCGGCACTAGCGGACTCTCCTACGAGCAGTACTTC
CASSGTSGLSYEQYF
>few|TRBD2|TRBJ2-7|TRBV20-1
TGCAGTGCTTCCAGGACTAGCGGGGGGACCTACGAGCAGTACTTC
CSASRTSGGTYEQYF
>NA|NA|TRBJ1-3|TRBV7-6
TGTGCCAGCAGCTTAAAGGCTTCCTCTGGAAACACCATATATTTT
CASSLKASSGNTIYF
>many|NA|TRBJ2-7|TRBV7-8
TGTGCCAGCAGCTTAAAGGAATACGAGCAGTACTTC
CASSLKEYEQYF
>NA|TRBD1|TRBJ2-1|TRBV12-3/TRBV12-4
TGTGCCAGCAGTACGGACAGGGGGACCTACAATGAGCAGTTCTTC
CASSTDRGTYNEQFF
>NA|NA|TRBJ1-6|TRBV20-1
TGCAGTGCTAGCCCCTGGGGGACGCCGAGTAACCTCCACTTT
CSASPWGTPSNLHF
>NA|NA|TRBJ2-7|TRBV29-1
TGCAGCGCCGAAAGGGCGGACGAGCAGTACTTC
CSAERADEQYF
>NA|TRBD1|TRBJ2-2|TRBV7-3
TGTGCCAGCAGCGCTTCAGGGGGAAACACCGGGGAGCTGTTTTTT
CASSASGGNTGELFF
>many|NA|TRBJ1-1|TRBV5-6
TGTGCCAGCAGCTTGGGGGTCGGGGACGCGGGCACTGAAGCTTTCTTT
CASSLGVGDAGTEAFF
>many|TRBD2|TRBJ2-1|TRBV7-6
TGTGCCAGCAGCTTAGGAGCGGGGGCCTACAATGAGCAGTTCTTC
CASSLGAGAYNEQFF
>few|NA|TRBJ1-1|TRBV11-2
TGTGCCAGCAGCTTAGATCCGAGGAACTCTCTTGAAGCTTTCTTT
CASSLDPRNSLEAFF
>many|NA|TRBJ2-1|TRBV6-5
TGTGCCAGCAGCCTGTACAATGAGCAGTTCTTC
CASSLYNEQFF
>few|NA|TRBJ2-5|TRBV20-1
TGCAGTGCTAGTGCCCAAGAGACCCAGTACTTC
CSASAQETQYF
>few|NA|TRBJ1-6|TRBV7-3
TGTGCCAGCAGCGCCTCTGGCCCTAATTCACCCCTCCACTTT
CASSASGPNSPLHF
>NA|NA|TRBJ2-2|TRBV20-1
TGCAGTGCTAGGGACATTCGGACCGGGGAGCTGTTTTTT
CSARDIRTGELFF
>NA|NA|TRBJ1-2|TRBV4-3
TGCGCCAGCAGCCGGGACACTAACTATGGCTACACCTTC
CASSRDTNYGYTF
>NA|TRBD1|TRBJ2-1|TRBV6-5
TGTGCCAGCAGTTACCGGGACAGGGCTAATGAGCAGTTCTTC
CASSYRDRANEQFF
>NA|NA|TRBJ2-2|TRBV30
TGTGCCTGGAGTGTAAACGGCATCGGGGAGCTGTTTTTT
CAWSVNGIGELFF
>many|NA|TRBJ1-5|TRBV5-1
TGCGCCAGCAGCTTGGCACAGACCAATCAGCCCCAGCATTTT
CASSLAQTNQPQHF
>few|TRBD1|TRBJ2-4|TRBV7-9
TGTGCCAGCAGCCTAGGGGGCGAGGGGCCGGGAAAGTACTTC
CASSLGGEGPGKYF
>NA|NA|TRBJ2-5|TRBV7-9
TGTGCCAGCAGCTTCGGGGAGACCCAGTACTTC
CASSFGETQYF
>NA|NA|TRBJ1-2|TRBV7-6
TGTGCCAGCAGCCCACAGCAGGGCGTGGACTATGGCTACACCTTC
CASSPQQGVDYGYTF
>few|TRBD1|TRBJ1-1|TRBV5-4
TGTGCCAGCAGCCCGGGACAGGAGTTGAACACTGAAGCTTTCTTT
CASSPGQELNTEAFF